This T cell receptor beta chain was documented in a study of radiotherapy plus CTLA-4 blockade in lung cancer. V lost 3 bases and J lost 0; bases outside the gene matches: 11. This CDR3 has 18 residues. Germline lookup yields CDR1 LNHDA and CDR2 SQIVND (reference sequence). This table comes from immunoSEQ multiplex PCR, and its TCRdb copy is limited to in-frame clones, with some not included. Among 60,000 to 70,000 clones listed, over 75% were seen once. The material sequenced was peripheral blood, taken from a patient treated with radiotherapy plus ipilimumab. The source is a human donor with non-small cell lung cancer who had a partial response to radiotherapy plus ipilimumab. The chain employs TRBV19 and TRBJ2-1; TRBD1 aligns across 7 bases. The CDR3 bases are TGTGCCAGTAGTATCCGACAGGGTGGGTTGGGCTCCTACAATGAGCAGTTCTTC. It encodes CASSIRQGGLGSYNEQFF.